Listed below are T cell receptor beta chains from one sample, sequenced in a study of blood T cell repertoires in COVID-19. The method was immunoSEQ multiplex PCR; TCRdb's version includes in-frame clones alone and lacks a portion of them. Among about 120,000 clones listed, 82% were seen once. The sequenced material came from peripheral blood. Receptor source: a woman aged 70-85 years with acute or convalescent COVID-19. CDR3s include the opening cysteine and the closing phenylalanine or tryptophan. A D gene is named only where the DNA matches it firmly. Clone size appears in some rows only: once, few, many, or a class for an expanded clone.

TGTGCCAGCGGGATGGGACAGGGTATGAACACCATATATTTT CASGMGQGMNTIYF TRBV7-9 few TRBJ1-3 TRBD1
TGCGCCAGCAGCCAAGATCAGCGTTCCCGCTCTGGAAACACCATATATTTT CASSQDQRSRSGNTIYF TRBV4-3 - TRBJ1-3 -
TGTGCCAGCAGTAAAGGGACTTACGGAACGAATTACAATGAGCAGTTCTTC CASSKGTYGTNYNEQFF TRBV11-2 - TRBJ2-1 -
TGTGCCACCAGTGATTCGGACAGAACCTATGGCTACACCTTC CATSDSDRTYGYTF TRBV24-1 - TRBJ1-2 -
TGTGCCAGCAGTTTAACCCAGGGGGCACGGCAGCCCCAGCATTTT CASSLTQGARQPQHF TRBV27 - TRBJ1-5 TRBD1
TGTGCCAGCAGCGAACTCCCGGGGGGAGGGGGCCAAGAGACCCAGTACTTC CASSELPGGGGQETQYF TRBV9 - TRBJ2-5 -
TGTGCCAGCAGCCAAGGACAGGGGAGGGAGACCCAGTACTTC CASSQGQGRETQYF TRBV5-4 - TRBJ2-5 TRBD1
TGTGCCAGCAGTCGGGACAGGGTCGACACTGAAGCTTTCTTT CASSRDRVDTEAFF TRBV2 once TRBJ1-1 TRBD1
TGTGCCAGCAGTTACTCAGTTCCGGGTGTGACAGATACGCAGTATTTT CASSYSVPGVTDTQYF TRBV6-5 - TRBJ2-3 -
TGTGCCAGCAGTTCTTTCACTGCCTCCTACAATGAGCAGTTCTTC CASSSFTASYNEQFF TRBV27 - TRBJ2-1 -
TGTGCCTGGACGCGATTGCGGGCTGTTTCAGGGGCCAACGTCCTGACTTTC CAWTRLRAVSGANVLTF TRBV30 - TRBJ2-6 -
TGTGCCAGCAGCCCAGCTTATAGCAATCAGCCCCAGCATTTT CASSPAYSNQPQHF TRBV7-8 - TRBJ1-5 -
TGCAGCACCCGAGAGGGGGCCAGGAACACTGAAGCTTTCTTT CSTREGARNTEAFF TRBV29-1 - TRBJ1-1 TRBD1
TGTGCCAGCAGCTTACTCACCGGGGAGCTGTTTTTT CASSLLTGELFF TRBV7-9 - TRBJ2-2 -
TGCGCCAGCAGCCAGACAGGGACACTCTCCTACAATGAGCAGTTCTTC CASSQTGTLSYNEQFF TRBV5-1 - TRBJ2-1 TRBD1
TGTGCCAGCAGTTACTCGCGGGCAGCCCAAGCTTTCTTT CASSYSRAAQAFF TRBV6-6 few TRBJ1-1 -
TGTGCCAGCAGCGTAGGCACCGGACAGTCTGGAAACACCATATATTTT CASSVGTGQSGNTIYF TRBV9 - TRBJ1-3 -
TGTGCCAGCAGCGTTTATAGCGATTTCACCGGGGAGCTGTTTTTT CASSVYSDFTGELFF TRBV9 - TRBJ2-2 -
TGTGCCAGCAGCCCCCCTAGCGGGGGTTCCGAAGAGACCCAGTACTTC CASSPPSGGSEETQYF TRBV7-9 - TRBJ2-5 TRBD2
TGTGCCAGCAGTTGGACAGGGGGGAAGGGCGGCTACACCTTC CASSWTGGKGGYTF TRBV5-6 - TRBJ1-2 TRBD1
TGTGCCAGCAGCTTGGGCCGAATCGGCTCTGGAAACACCATATATTTT CASSLGRIGSGNTIYF TRBV5-4 - TRBJ1-3 -
TGTGCCAGCAGTGGGGGGGGCCCGACAGATACGCAGTATTTT CASSGGGPTDTQYF TRBV9 - TRBJ2-3 -